Presented here are 3 T cell receptor beta chains from one specimen sequenced in a study of spatial heterogeneity in lung cancer. Time point reported: sample taken at primary tumor resection. The study sequenced unsorted whole RNA from tumor, nontumor lung or frozen PBMC. TCRdb ran MiXCR on the 5' RACE reads and lists one entry per CDR3 protein. The table lists roughly 1,100 distinct CDR3 sequences, approximately 6.2% of them singletons. Material: normal lung tissue next to the tumor, obtained at surgery. These receptors originate from a male donor with early-stage non-small cell lung cancer.

This clonotype is categorized as large. The library was prepared for alpha chains; this beta chain is a stray read, so its frequency means little. The V call is TRBV28, the J call TRBJ2-7; D remains unclear. Trimming stripped 7 bases from V and 0 bases from J, with 16 bases between. Germline-derived CDR1 and CDR2 are MDHEN and SYDVKM. The CDR3 is 15 residues long. The CDR3 spells CASTPNRVNSYEQYF. CDR3 DNA sequence: TGTGCCAGCACCCCCAACAGAGTAAACTCCTACGAGCAGTACTTC. The full variable domain, rest sourced from reference TRBV28 and TRBJ2-7, is DVKVTQSSRYLVKRTGEKVFLECVQDMDHENMFWYRQDPGLGLRLIYFSYDVKMKEKGDIPEGYSVSREKKERFSLILESASTNQTSMYLCASTPNRVNSYEQYFGPGTRLTVT.

This clonotype is deemed medium-sized. In a library made to pick up alpha chains, this beta chain is a stray read with a size that means little. The rearrangement links TRBV15 to TRBJ1-2, with unresolved D. Per the germline V gene, CDR1 is LNHNV and CDR2 is YYDKDF (reference sequence). The V end lost 0 bases, the J end lost 6 bases, and 8 bases lay between the germline ends. There are 13 residues in the CDR3. The CDR3 nucleotides read TGTGCCACCAGCAGAGAGGAGGGTGATGGCTACACCTTC. As protein: CATSREEGDGYTF.

This clonotype qualifies as medium-sized. The library was designed around alpha chains, so this beta chain is a stray read whose abundance carries little weight. The V gene is TRBV5-1, the J gene TRBJ2-1; either TRBD1 or TRBD2 may fit D (6 bases each). V lost 3 bases, J lost 7 bases, and 29 bases lay in between. This CDR3 spans 19 amino acids. CDR1 SGHRS and CDR2 YFSETQ come from the germline V gene. CDR3 nucleotide sequence: TGCGCCAGCAGCTACGAACTAGGTAGCGGAACCTTCCAGGGGAATGAGCAGTTCTTC. Protein: CASSYELGSGTFQGNEQFF.